One and the same sample provided the 14 T cell receptor beta chains below, sequenced in a study of blood T cell dynamics during melanoma immunotherapy. TCRdb keeps only in-frame clones here, not all; method: immunoSEQ multiplex PCR. This table has over 10,000 clones, around 84% appearing once. Described time point: pre-treatment baseline. The sample in question was blood, obtained from a patient treated with checkpoint blockade. These receptors all come from a human donor with melanoma.

This clone appeared a few times. The chain couples TRBV11-2 to TRBJ1-2; no definite D call. Germline CDR1 reads SGHAT; CDR2 reads FQNNGV. Trimming removed 1 base from V and 4 bases from J, with 7 bases in between. This CDR3 spans 13 amino acids. The CDR3 reads CASSLGQSYGYTF. The CDR3 region has the DNA TGTGCCAGCAGCTTAGGCCAGAGCTATGGCTACACCTTC.

The chain joins TRBV11-2 to TRBJ2-1, with D perhaps given as TRBD1 or TRBD2 (5 bases each). This CDR3 is 15 amino acids long. The V gene lost 0 bases and the J gene lost 1 base, with 7 bases spanning the gap. Germline-derived CDR1 and CDR2 are SGHAT and FQNNGV. This CDR3 is CASSLEGVSYNEQFF. Here the CDR3 DNA reads TGTGCCAGCAGCTTAGAGGGGGTGTCCTACAATGAGCAGTTCTTC.

This clone was picked up a small number of times. The rearrangement joins TRBV14 to TRBJ2-2; TRBD1 is a possible D gene (6 bases). V lost 3 bases and J 5 bases, leaving 16 bases between the germline ends. CDR1 is SGHDN and CDR2 is FVKESK in the germline V gene. The CDR3 contains 16 residues. CDR3 DNA sequence: TGTGCCAGCAGCCAGGAAAGAAACAGGGATACCGGGGAGCTGTTTTTT. Its protein product is CASSQERNRDTGELFF.

This clone has a single count. The V call is TRBV7-2, the J call TRBJ2-3; D call uncertain. This CDR3 is built from 12 residues. CDR1 is SGHTA, CDR2 FQGNSA, per germline. The germline V and J ends were trimmed by 5 bases and 4 bases, with 7 bases remaining between them. The CDR3 is CASSHRPDTQYF. The CDR3, as DNA: TGTGCCAGCAGCCACAGACCAGATACGCAGTATTTT. The whole variable domain, remainder taken from reference TRBV7-2 and TRBJ2-3, is GAGVSQSPSNKVTEKGKDVELRCDPISGHTALYWYRQSLGQGLEFLIYFQGNSAPDKSGLPSDRFSAERTGGSVSTLTIQRTQQEDSAVYLCASSHRPDTQYFGPGTRLTVL.

The V call is TRBV6-5, the J call TRBJ1-1; D remains unclear. Trimming took 6 bases from V and 6 from J, leaving 11 bases between them. The CDR3 consists of 12 residues. CDR1 is MNHEY and CDR2 is SVGAGI in the germline V gene. CDR3 amino acids: CASSRGTSEAFF. CDR3 nucleotide sequence: TGTGCCAGCAGCAGAGGAACGTCTGAAGCTTTCTTT.

The chain uses TRBV2 and TRBJ1-5, with TRBD1 matching over 7 bases. CDR1 is SNHLY and CDR2 is FYNNEI in the germline V gene. This CDR3 comprises 14 residues. V lost 2 bases and J lost 4; bases outside the gene matches: 2. CDR3 in DNA: TGTGCCAGCAGTGAACAGGGACAGAATCAGCCCCAGCATTTT. This codes for CASSEQGQNQPQHF.

This CDR3 reads CASSWTGQGGETQYF. CDR3 in DNA: TGTGCCAGCAGTTGGACGGGACAGGGGGGTGAGACCCAGTACTTC. V usage is TRBV27 and J usage is TRBJ2-5, with 11 bases that match TRBD1. Germline assignment: CDR1 MNHEY and CDR2 SMNVEV (reference sequence). J lost 5 bases, V lost 4 bases, and 6 bases had no gene match. The CDR3 has 15 residues.

The CDR3 region is CASSLGRGGRAYEQYF. CDR3 in DNA: TGTGCCAGCAGCTTAGGCCGGGGCGGGAGGGCCTACGAGCAGTACTTC. The genes are TRBV11-2 and TRBJ2-7, with 9 bases identical to TRBD2. Germline V gene lookup returns CDR1 SGHAT and CDR2 FQNNGV. The CDR3 runs 16 residues. V trimming: 1 base; J trimming: 2 bases; junction bases outside the gene matches: 6.

This chain connects TRBV5-1 to TRBJ1-6; tentative D call: TRBD1 (5 bases). This CDR3 has 15 amino acids. V was pared by 1 base and J by 7 bases, with 12 bases between. Germline CDR1 and CDR2: SGHRS and YFSETQ. CDR3 nucleotide sequence: TGCGCCAGCAGCTTGTCTCAGGGTCCGAATTCACCCCTCCACTTT. It is translated as CASSLSQGPNSPLHF.

This chain uses TRBV27 with TRBJ1-4; D may be TRBD1 (6 bases). Germline V gives CDR1 MNHEY, CDR2 SMNVEV (reference sequence). V lost 0 bases to trimming and J lost 6 bases, with 14 bases between them. This CDR3 comprises 16 residues. The DNA for the CDR3 is TGTGCCAGCAGTTTATCTGCAGGGGTCAGGGATGAAAAACTGTTTTTT. Encoded protein: CASSLSAGVRDEKLFF.

This rearrangement joins TRBV6-5 to TRBJ1-3; D unresolved. V was trimmed by 6 bases and J by 0 bases, leaving 6 bases between them. Germline-derived CDR1 and CDR2 are MNHEY and SVGAGI. This CDR3 spans 13 amino acids. CDR3 in DNA: TGTGCCAGCAGGGACTTCTCTGGAAACACCATATATTTT. Its translation: CASRDFSGNTIYF.

As DNA, the CDR3 is TGCGCCAGCAGCCAAGACTTGGGCAGGGGAGGAGAGACCCAGTACTTC. It specifies CASSQDLGRGGETQYF. The chain employs TRBV4-1 and TRBJ2-5; the D call may be TRBD1 or TRBD2 (6 bases each). This CDR3 contains 16 residues. The V gene lost 0 bases and the J gene lost 4 bases, with 15 bases spanning the gap. Germline CDR1 MGHRA, CDR2 YSYEKL.

The chain has TRBV18 and TRBJ2-3; 7 bases map to TRBD1. The CDR3 totals 15 residues. Germline CDR1 KGHSH, CDR2 LQKENI. The trim removed 4 bases at V and 1 base at J, leaving 5 bases unmatched. This CDR3 reads CASSLGTAGTDTQYF. CDR3 bases: TGTGCCAGCTCACTAGGGACAGCGGGCACAGATACGCAGTATTTT. Based on the CDR3 plus reference TRBV18 and TRBJ2-3, the full variable domain is NAGVMQNPRHLVRRRGQEARLRCSPMKGHSHVYWYRQLPEEGLKFMVYLQKENIIDESGMPKERFSAEFPKEGPSILRIQQVVRGDSAAYFCASSLGTAGTDTQYFGPGTRLTVL.

The V and J genes are TRBV6-1 and TRBJ2-1; TRBD2 aligns across 12 bases. This CDR3 has 14 residues. Unmatched junction bases numbered 2, after V lost 6 bases and J lost 5 bases. Germline CDR1 MNHNS, CDR2 SASEGT. In nucleotides, the CDR3 is TGTGCCAGCAGGACTAGCGGGGGCCACAATGAGCAGTTCTTC. Translation gives CASRTSGGHNEQFF.